This T cell receptor (beta chain) came from a study of shared T cell receptors in the human thymus. This CDR3 region has 16 residues. From germline, CDR1 is MNHNS and CDR2 SASEGT. V was pared by 3 bases and J by 5 bases, with 17 bases between. Data came from immunoSEQ multiplex PCR; TCRdb stores just in-frame clones and leaves some out. The sample records 720,000 or so clones, over 75% being singletons. These data are also associated with another study on human thymus T cells.

Sequenced sample: thymocytes. This clonotype was obtained from a girl under three years old with a congenital heart defect. The chain employs TRBV6-1 and TRBJ1-5, with a possible D match to TRBD1 (5 bases). The CDR3 coding sequence is TGTGCCAGCAGTGAGGGGGGACTCAAGGTCGATCAGCCCCAGCATTTT. It codes for CASSEGGLKVDQPQHF.